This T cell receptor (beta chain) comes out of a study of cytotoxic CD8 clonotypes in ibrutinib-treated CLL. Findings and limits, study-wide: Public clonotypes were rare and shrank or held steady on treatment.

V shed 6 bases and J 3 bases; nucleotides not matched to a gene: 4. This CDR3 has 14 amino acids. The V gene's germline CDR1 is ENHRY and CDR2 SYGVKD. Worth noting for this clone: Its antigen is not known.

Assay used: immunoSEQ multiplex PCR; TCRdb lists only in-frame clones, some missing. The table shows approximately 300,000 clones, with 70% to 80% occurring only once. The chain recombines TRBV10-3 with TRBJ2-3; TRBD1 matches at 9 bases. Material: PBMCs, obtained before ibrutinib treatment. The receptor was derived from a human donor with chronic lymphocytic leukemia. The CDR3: CAISRDRATDTQYF. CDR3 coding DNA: TGTGCCATCAGCCGGGACAGGGCAACAGATACGCAGTATTTT.